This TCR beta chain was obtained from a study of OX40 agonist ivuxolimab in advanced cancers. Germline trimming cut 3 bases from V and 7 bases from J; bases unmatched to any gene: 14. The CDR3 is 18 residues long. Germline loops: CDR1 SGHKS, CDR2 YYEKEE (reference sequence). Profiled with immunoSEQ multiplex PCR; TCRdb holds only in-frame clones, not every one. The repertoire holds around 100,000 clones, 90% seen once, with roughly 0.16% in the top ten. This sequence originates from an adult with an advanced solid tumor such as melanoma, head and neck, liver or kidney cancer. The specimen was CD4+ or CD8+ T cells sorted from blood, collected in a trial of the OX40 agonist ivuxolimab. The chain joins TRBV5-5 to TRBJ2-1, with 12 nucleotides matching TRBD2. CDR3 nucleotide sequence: TGTGCCAGCAGCTCGGGACTCCCACTAGCGGGAGGTGGGAATGAGCAGTTCTTC. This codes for CASSSGLPLAGGGNEQFF.